These 17 T cell receptor beta chains originate from one sample sequenced in a study of cytomegalovirus exposure and HLA in healthy donors. The PCR contained 60 Vbeta and 13 Jbeta primers. Assay: immunoSEQ multiplex PCR; the TCRdb copy retains only in-frame clones and omits some. The top ten hold roughly 0.89% of the sample, which has 100,000 to 120,000 clones, about 16% seen once. What was sequenced was PBMCs. The receptor set was obtained from a female donor in good health and CMV-seronegative.

This clone was seen a handful of times. CDR3 residues: CASSLKLAYQETQYF. CDR3 nucleotide sequence: TGCGCCAGCAGCTTAAAATTGGCTTACCAAGAGACCCAGTACTTC. This chain connects TRBV5-1 to TRBJ2-5; D not certain. The CDR3 sequence is 15 residues long. V was pared by 2 bases and J by 0 bases, with 11 bases between. The germline V gene encodes CDR1 SGHRS and CDR2 YFSETQ.

This rearrangement joins TRBV5-1 to TRBJ2-1; 8 positions agree with TRBD2. CDR3 size: 15 residues. With V trimmed by 5 bases and J by 0 bases, 4 bases remained unmatched. Germline-derived CDR1 and CDR2 are SGHRS and YFSETQ. The CDR3 protein is CASRMGTSSYNEQFF. Written as DNA, the CDR3 is TGCGCCAGCAGGATGGGGACTAGCTCCTACAATGAGCAGTTCTTC.

V is TRBV19 and J is TRBJ1-3; perhaps TRBD1 as D (5 bases). CDR1 and CDR2 from the germline V gene are LNHDA and SQIVND (reference sequence). The CDR3 consists of 15 residues. Trimming took off 3 bases at V and 0 bases at J, with 9 bases between the two ends. CDR3 sequence (DNA): TGTGCCAGTAGTATGGGGCAGGACTCTGGAAACACCATATATTTT. It specifies CASSMGQDSGNTIYF.

There are a few counts of this clone. The chain recombines TRBV7-9 with TRBJ2-5; no clear D gene. Germline loops: CDR1 SEHNR, CDR2 FQNEAQ (reference sequence). The CDR3 spans 13 residues. V was shortened by 3 bases and J by 5 bases, with 10 bases between the two germline ends. The CDR3 DNA is TGTGCCAGCAGCTTCGGGTCTGGGGAGACCCAGTACTTC. Protein product: CASSFGSGETQYF.

The chain employs TRBV27 and TRBJ1-1, with 7 bases fitting TRBD1. Looked up from germline, CDR1 is MNHEY and CDR2 is SMNVEV (reference sequence). V was pared by 5 bases and J by 1 base, with 4 bases of the junction left unmatched. This CDR3 is 14 amino acids long. The CDR3 region has the DNA TGTGCCAGCAGTCCCCGACAGGGGAACACTGAAGCTTTCTTT. It translates to CASSPRQGNTEAFF.

This clone was counted only a few times. The J gene is TRBJ2-5, the V gene TRBV15, with D maybe TRBD1 (5 bases). Between the trimmed V and J ends, which lost 4 bases and 1 base, there was a span of 10 bases. The CDR3 sequence is 14 residues long. Looked up from germline, CDR1 is LNHNV and CDR2 is YYDKDF (reference sequence). The CDR3 DNA is TGTGCCACCAGCATCCGAAGGGGCCAAGAGACCCAGTACTTC. Translated: CATSIRRGQETQYF.

The chain couples TRBV18 to TRBJ1-1; no reliable D call. CDR1 and CDR2 (germline): KGHSH, LQKENI. The length of the CDR3 is 15 residues. Trimming stripped 1 base from V and 2 bases from J, with 11 bases between. CDR3 DNA sequence: TGTGCCAGCTCACCACTCCCGGGGATTAACACTGAAGCTTTCTTT. Protein: CASSPLPGINTEAFF.

This clone was recorded a few times. The rearrangement joins TRBV19 to TRBJ1-1; the D is unclear. This CDR3 has 13 amino acids. Per germline, CDR1 LNHDA and CDR2 SQIVND (reference sequence). V was cut by 6 bases and J by 4 bases, with 12 bases left in between. The CDR3 DNA sequence: TGTGCCAGTAGCTCCCAGGCCAGCACTGAAGCTTTCTTT. Encoded protein: CASSSQASTEAFF.

This clone was picked up one time. This chain uses TRBV4-3 with TRBJ2-5; unclear D gene. CDR1 and CDR2 (germline): LGHNA, YSLEER. V was clipped by 0 bases and J by 1 base, with 15 bases between them. The CDR3 extends over 17 amino acids. CDR3 nucleotide sequence: TGCGCCAGCAGCCAAGATTGGCGCGGAACAATCCAAGAGACCCAGTACTTC. As protein: CASSQDWRGTIQETQYF.

The rearrangement links TRBV4-3 to TRBJ1-1, with 7 bases aligning to TRBD1. This CDR3 comprises 15 residues. V lost 4 bases, J lost 0 bases, and 5 bases stayed unmatched. Germline CDR1 reads LGHNA; CDR2 reads YSLEER. CDR3 protein: CASSRTGTVNTEAFF. The CDR3 DNA follows: TGCGCCAGCAGCCGAACCGGGACAGTGAACACTGAAGCTTTCTTT.

This clone has just a few counts. The chain carries TRBV4-3 and TRBJ1-2, with D perhaps matching TRBD1 (5 bases). The germline CDR1 and CDR2 sequences are LGHNA and YSLEER. CDR3 size: 15 residues. The V and J ends lost 0 bases and 4 bases respectively, with 12 bases between them. The CDR3 reads CASSQDYQTVYGYTF. CDR3 coding DNA: TGCGCCAGCAGCCAAGATTACCAGACAGTCTATGGCTACACCTTC.

This clone was seen a few times. This rearrangement joins TRBV21-1 to TRBJ2-5; the listed D gene, TRBD2, was not tested against the DNA. TRBV21-1 is deemed a pseudogene. The CDR3 is 16 residues long. The CDR3 DNA sequence: TGTGCCAGCAGCAAAACTAGCGGGGTAAGTTTAGAGACCCAGTACTTC. Translation gives CASSKTSGVSLETQYF.

The chain uses TRBV13 and TRBJ2-1; 7 bases fit TRBD1. Germline lookup yields CDR1 PRHDT and CDR2 FYEKMQ (reference sequence). The J segment lost 4 bases and the V segment lost 4 bases, leaving 1 base of the junction unmatched. This CDR3 contains 13 residues. DNA for the CDR3: TGTGCCAGCAGCTGGGGACAGTACAATGAGCAGTTCTTC. This sequence encodes CASSWGQYNEQFF.

The chain recombines TRBV5-6 with TRBJ1-4; D is possibly TRBD1 (6 bases). Looked up from germline, CDR1 is SGHDT and CDR2 is YYEEEE. The CDR3 length is 15 residues. The V end was cut by 4 bases, the J end by 3 bases, with 13 bases between. The CDR3 DNA is TGTGCCAGCAGCCCAACAGGGAATTCTAATGAAAAACTGTTTTTT. This sequence encodes CASSPTGNSNEKLFF.

The chain combines TRBV29-1 with TRBJ2-7, with TRBD2 matching over 11 bases. In germline, CDR1 is SQVTM, CDR2 ANQGSEA. The CDR3 contains 14 residues. With V trimmed by 4 bases and J by 3 bases, 5 bases remained unmatched. Written as DNA, the CDR3 is TGCAGCGTTGCCCTTGGGACTAGCGGCTACGAGCAGTACTTC. Its translation: CSVALGTSGYEQYF.

This chain connects TRBV5-8 to TRBJ2-5, with D possibly matching TRBD1 (5 bases). The V end lost 0 bases, the J end lost 3 bases, and 6 bases lay between the germline ends. The CDR3 is 13 residues long. The germline gives CDR1 SGHTS, CDR2 YDEGEE. The CDR3 region has the DNA TGTGCCAGCAGCTTGGTCAGGGAAGAGACCCAGTACTTC. This codes for CASSLVREETQYF.

The chain joins TRBV19 to TRBJ1-2; D gene unclear. This CDR3 is built from 14 residues. The germline V gene has CDR1 LNHDA and CDR2 SQIVND (reference sequence). V was trimmed by 5 bases and J by 8 bases, leaving 18 bases between them. The CDR3 spells CASSRRPASHGYTF. CDR3 DNA sequence: TGTGCCAGTAGTCGGCGGCCCGCTTCCCACGGCTACACCTTC. The full variable domain, its missing parts supplied by reference TRBV19 and TRBJ1-2, is DGGITQSPKYLFRKEGQNVTLSCEQNLNHDAMYWYRQDPGQGLRLIYYSQIVNDFQKGDIAEGYSVSREKKESFPLTVTSAQKNPTAFYLCASSRRPASHGYTFGSGTRLTVV.